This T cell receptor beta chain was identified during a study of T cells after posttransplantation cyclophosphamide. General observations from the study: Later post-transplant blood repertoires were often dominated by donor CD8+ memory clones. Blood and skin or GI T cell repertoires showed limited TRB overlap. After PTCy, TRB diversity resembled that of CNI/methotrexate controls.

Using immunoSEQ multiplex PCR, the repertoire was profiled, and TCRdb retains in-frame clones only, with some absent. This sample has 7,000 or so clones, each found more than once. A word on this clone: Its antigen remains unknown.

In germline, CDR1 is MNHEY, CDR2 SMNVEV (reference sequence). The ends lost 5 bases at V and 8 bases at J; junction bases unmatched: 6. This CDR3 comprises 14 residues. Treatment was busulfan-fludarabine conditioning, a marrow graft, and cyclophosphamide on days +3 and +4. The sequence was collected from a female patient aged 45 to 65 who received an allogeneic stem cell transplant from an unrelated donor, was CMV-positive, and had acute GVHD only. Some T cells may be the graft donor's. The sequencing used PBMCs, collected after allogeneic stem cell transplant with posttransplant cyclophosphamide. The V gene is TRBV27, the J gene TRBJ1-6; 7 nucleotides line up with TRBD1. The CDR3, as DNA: TGTGCCAGCAGTCTCGGGACAGTAGATTCACCCCTCCACTTT. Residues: CASSLGTVDSPLHF.